The 25 T cell receptor beta chains below were found in one sample sequenced in a study of graft-versus-host responses after intestinal transplantation. The data were produced by immunoSEQ multiplex PCR, yet TCRdb's version contains in-frame clones alone and is incomplete. This sample carries 20,000 to 25,000 clones, 75% to 90% of them seen once, and the ten largest clones take just over 5%. This specimen consisted of PBMCs, obtained just over 64 days after intestinal transplantation. The receptors shown here come from a human patient who received an intestinal transplant, so some T cells may come from the graft donor.

The chain carries TRBV19 and TRBJ1-1, with no clear D. Trimming shortened V by 3 bases and J by 8 bases, and 7 bases separated the two germline ends. This CDR3 comprises 11 residues. Germline-derived CDR1 and CDR2 are LNHDA and SQIVND (reference sequence). The CDR3 DNA reads as TGTGCCAGTAGTATGATGGCAGAAGCTTTCTTT. This translates into CASSMMAEAFF.

This chain joins TRBV19 and TRBJ1-1; D ambiguous. The CDR3 covers 12 residues. Germline V CDR1 and CDR2: LNHDA, SQIVND (reference sequence). V was cut by 7 bases and J by 1 base, with 7 bases left in between. This chain's CDR3 is CASTNWNTEAFF. The CDR3 DNA reads as TGTGCCAGTACTAACTGGAACACTGAAGCTTTCTTT.

This rearrangement joins TRBV7-2 to TRBJ2-3; 9 bases are a match to TRBD2. V lost 4 bases, J lost 8 bases, and 16 bases stayed unmatched. The CDR3 consists of 17 residues. Germline V gene lookup returns CDR1 SGHTA and CDR2 FQGNSA. The CDR3 protein is CASSSPLSASGATTQYF. The DNA of the CDR3 is TGTGCCAGCAGCTCCCCCCTTTCGGCTAGCGGGGCCACTACGCAGTATTTT.

A note on this clone: Sequence at one end of the junction differs from germline and may be a read error. The rearrangement links TRBV4-2 to TRBJ2-2; D may be TRBD1 (6 bases). Germline V gene data show CDR1 as LGHNA and CDR2 as YNFKEQ. The CDR3 spans 12 residues. The CDR3 coding sequence is TGTGCCGGCAGGGGAAGCACCGGGGAGCTGTTTTTT. This codes for CAGRGSTGELFF.

V gene TRBV7-2 combines with J gene TRBJ2-7; D tentatively reads TRBD1 or TRBD2 (6 bases each). Trimming took off 1 base at V and 4 bases at J, with 11 bases between the two ends. Germline values: CDR1 SGHTA, CDR2 FQGNSA. This CDR3 is 14 amino acids long. The CDR3: CASSLVGGGYEQYF. CDR3 DNA sequence: TGTGCCAGCAGCTTAGTCGGAGGGGGATACGAGCAGTACTTC.

The chain has TRBV11-3 and TRBJ2-2; 8 nucleotides line up with TRBD2. V shed 8 bases, J shed 6 bases, and the junction held 5 bases outside the gene matches. The length of the CDR3 is 13 residues. Germline V CDR1 and CDR2: SGHNT, YENEEA. CDR3 nucleotides: TGTGCCAGCCGCCCGGGGGGGGCCGGGGAGCTGTTTTTT. Its translation: CASRPGGAGELFF.

In this sample, this clone turned up a few times. The chain couples TRBV7-9 to TRBJ1-2, with D uncertain. With 1 base removed from V and 7 bases from J, the gap between germline ends came to 13 bases. This CDR3 contains 14 residues. Germline assignment: CDR1 SEHNR and CDR2 FQNEAQ (reference sequence). The CDR3 DNA follows: TGTGCCAGCAGCTTAGAGGCAAACTCGGGTGGCTACACCTTC. This gives the protein CASSLEANSGGYTF.

This chain connects TRBV19 to TRBJ2-1; D is possibly TRBD2 (6 bases). Germline CDR1 LNHDA, CDR2 SQIVND (reference sequence). The CDR3 covers 11 residues. V lost 10 bases and J 8 bases, leaving 12 bases between the germline ends. CDR3 DNA sequence: TGTGCCACCGGGGACTTCGATGAGCAGTTCTTC. It translates to CATGDFDEQFF.

V usage is TRBV11-2 and J usage is TRBJ1-1; maybe TRBD1 (6 bases). The germline V gene encodes CDR1 SGHAT and CDR2 FQNNGV. The length of the CDR3 is 16 residues. Deletions cut 5 bases from V and 5 bases from J, with 21 bases between. CDR3 in DNA: TGTGCCAGCAGCCACCCGAAGGGGGACTCGTGGACTGAAGCTTTCTTT. Encoded protein: CASSHPKGDSWTEAFF.

The genes are TRBV29-1 and TRBJ2-6, with D possibly being TRBD1 or TRBD2 (6 bases each). The CDR3 contains 17 residues. The V gene lost 1 base and the J gene lost 0 bases, with 13 bases spanning the gap. Per the germline V gene, CDR1 is SQVTM and CDR2 is ANQGSEA. The CDR3 reads CSVEVGGSFSGANVLTF. Written as DNA, the CDR3 is TGCAGCGTTGAAGTGGGGGGCAGTTTCTCTGGGGCCAACGTCCTGACTTTC.

The sample holds a few counts of this clone. The chain is built from TRBV21-1 and TRBJ1-4. TRBV21-1 is a recognized pseudogene. This CDR3 contains 15 residues. The chain's CDR3 is CASSKVVRFREKLFF. The CDR3 coding sequence is TGTGCCAGCAGCAAAGTTGTACGTTTTAGGGAAAAACTGTTTTTT.

This chain joins TRBV11-3 and TRBJ2-3; D call uncertain. Germline V gene data show CDR1 as SGHNT and CDR2 as YENEEA. V was clipped by 5 bases and J by 0 bases, with 6 bases between them. There are 13 residues in the CDR3. The DNA of the CDR3 is TGTGCCAGCAGCCATCCTAGCACAGATACGCAGTATTTT. This gives the protein CASSHPSTDTQYF.

DNA for the CDR3: TGTGCCATCGGGGACGGGTTCTACACCTTC. Translating it yields CAIGDGFYTF. V is TRBV10-3 and J is TRBJ1-2; tentative D call: TRBD1 (5 bases). Germline lookup yields CDR1 ENHRY and CDR2 SYGVKD. This CDR3 has 10 residues. V lost 8 bases to trimming and J lost 10 bases, with 11 bases between them.

This chain connects TRBV10-1 to TRBJ2-3; 10 bases fit TRBD2. The J segment lost 10 bases and the V segment lost 5 bases, leaving 6 bases of the junction unmatched. This CDR3 has 13 amino acids. Germline-derived CDR1 and CDR2 are WNHNN and SYGVQD (reference sequence). The CDR3 here is CASSRSGGFAQYF. CDR3 in DNA: TGCGCCAGCAGTCGTAGCGGGGGGTTTGCGCAGTATTTT.

J is TRBJ2-2 and V is TRBV2; 9 bases match TRBD2. This CDR3 is built from 15 residues. Germline CDR1 is SNHLY and CDR2 is FYNNEI. The trim removed 3 bases at V and 3 bases at J, leaving 2 bases unmatched. The CDR3 sequence is CASSEGTSHTGELFF. DNA of the CDR3: TGTGCCAGCAGTGAGGGGACTAGCCACACCGGGGAGCTGTTTTTT.

The V gene is TRBV5-1, the J gene TRBJ1-1; TRBD1 is a possible D gene (5 bases). CDR1 and CDR2 from the germline V gene are SGHRS and YFSETQ. V was cut by 4 bases and J by 1 base, with 11 bases left in between. This CDR3 has 14 residues. Here the CDR3 reads CASSPQGSNTEAFF. The CDR3 DNA reads TGCGCCAGCAGCCCCCAGGGATCGAACACTGAAGCTTTCTTT. Drawing the rest from reference TRBV5-1 and TRBJ1-1, the complete variable domain is KAGVTQTPRYLIKTRGQQVTLSCSPISGHRSVSWYQQTPGQGLQFLFEYFSETQRNKGNFPGRFSGRQFSNSRSEMNVSTLELGDSALYLCASSPQGSNTEAFFGQGTRLTVV.

The V gene is TRBV5-4, the J gene TRBJ1-1; D is unresolved. Germline lookup yields CDR1 SGHNT and CDR2 YYREEE (reference sequence). The CDR3 sequence is 13 residues long. Trimming shortened V by 4 bases and J by 4 bases, and 11 bases separated the two germline ends. For the CDR3, the DNA is TGTGCCAGCAGCCCTGTCCCGGGCACTGAAGCTTTCTTT. Protein sequence: CASSPVPGTEAFF.

This CDR3 is CASSPSGGAEQFF. CDR3 DNA sequence: TGTGCCAGCAGTCCTTCGGGGGGAGCTGAGCAGTTCTTC. This chain uses TRBV6-6 with TRBJ2-1; 7 nucleotides agree with TRBD2. This CDR3 is 13 amino acids long. CDR1 is MNHNY, CDR2 SVGAGI, per germline (reference sequence). The V gene end was trimmed by 5 bases and the J gene end by 9 bases; junction bases not matched to a gene: 7.

This chain joins TRBV27 and TRBJ2-7; 8 nucleotides align to TRBD2. This CDR3 region has 13 residues. Germline loops: CDR1 MNHEY, CDR2 SMNVEV (reference sequence). The V segment lost 2 bases and the J segment 6 bases; nucleotides outside the gene matches: 3. The CDR3 DNA follows: TGTGCCAGCAGTTTAACCGGGGGGGTCGAGCAGTACTTC. This gives the protein CASSLTGGVEQYF.

The V and J genes are TRBV7-9 and TRBJ2-7; TRBD1 matches 8 bases. Per the germline V gene, CDR1 is SEHNR and CDR2 is FQNEAQ (reference sequence). The CDR3 totals 14 residues. V shed 5 bases and J 3 bases; nucleotides not matched to a gene: 6. CDR3 DNA sequence: TGTGCCAGCAGCACGGGACAGGTGCACTACGAGCAGTACTTC. It yields the protein CASSTGQVHYEQYF.

The chain employs TRBV6-1 and TRBJ1-1; D ambiguous. The CDR3 consists of 16 residues. Germline V gene data show CDR1 as MNHNS and CDR2 as SASEGT. Trimming left V 1 base short and J 3 bases short, with 15 bases between. In DNA form, the CDR3 reads TGTGCCAGCAGTGAAGTGGCCCCCTGGCTCTACACTGAAGCTTTCTTT. Its translation is CASSEVAPWLYTEAFF.

This clone was seen once. V usage is TRBV19 and J usage is TRBJ2-3; no firm D call. Trimming removed 3 bases at V and 1 base at J, with 2 bases between. The CDR3 has 12 residues. CDR1 LNHDA and CDR2 SQIVND come from the germline V gene (reference sequence). The CDR3 bases are TGTGCCAGTAGTATCGGCACAGATACGCAGTATTTT. Its translation is CASSIGTDTQYF.

This rearrangement joins TRBV4-3 to TRBJ2-1; maybe TRBD2 (5 bases). V dropped 0 bases and J dropped 2 bases, with 11 bases sitting between them. Per the germline V gene, CDR1 is LGHNA and CDR2 is YSLEER. This CDR3 is built from 16 residues. Here the CDR3 DNA reads TGCGCCAGCAGCCAAGAGCGAGGACTGGCCTACAATGAGCAGTTCTTC. Residues: CASSQERGLAYNEQFF.

This chain connects TRBV18 to TRBJ2-3; the D is unclear. CDR1 is KGHSH, CDR2 LQKENI, per germline. The V end was cut by 0 bases, the J end by 4 bases, with 5 bases between. There are 13 residues in the CDR3. The CDR3, as DNA: TGTGCCAGCTCACCACCTGATCCAGATACGCAGTATTTT. The encoded protein is CASSPPDPDTQYF.

The chain couples TRBV13 to TRBJ1-2, with D possibly being TRBD1 (6 bases). Trimming removed 4 bases at V and 3 bases at J, with 15 bases between. The CDR3 sequence is 15 residues long. The germline V gene has CDR1 PRHDT and CDR2 FYEKMQ (reference sequence). CDR3 protein: CASSSRGEGHYGYTF. CDR3 sequence (DNA): TGTGCCAGCAGCTCGAGGGGGGAGGGCCACTATGGCTACACCTTC.